This T cell receptor (beta chain) comes out of a study of cytomegalovirus exposure and HLA in healthy donors. From germline, CDR1 is SGHAT and CDR2 FQNNGV. The germline V and J ends were trimmed by 2 bases and 1 base, with 5 bases remaining between them. CDR3 length: 14 amino acids. Profiled with immunoSEQ multiplex PCR; TCRdb holds only in-frame clones, not every one. Among 130,000 to 150,000 clones listed, approximately 92% were seen once. Input material: PBMCs. V and J are TRBV11-2 and TRBJ2-2; D gene uncertain. The TCR comes from a woman aged 18-29 years in good health and CMV-seropositive. CDR3 nucleotide sequence: TGTGCCAGCAGCTTACTTTTGAACACCGGGGAGCTGTTTTTT. The encoded protein is CASSLLLNTGELFF.